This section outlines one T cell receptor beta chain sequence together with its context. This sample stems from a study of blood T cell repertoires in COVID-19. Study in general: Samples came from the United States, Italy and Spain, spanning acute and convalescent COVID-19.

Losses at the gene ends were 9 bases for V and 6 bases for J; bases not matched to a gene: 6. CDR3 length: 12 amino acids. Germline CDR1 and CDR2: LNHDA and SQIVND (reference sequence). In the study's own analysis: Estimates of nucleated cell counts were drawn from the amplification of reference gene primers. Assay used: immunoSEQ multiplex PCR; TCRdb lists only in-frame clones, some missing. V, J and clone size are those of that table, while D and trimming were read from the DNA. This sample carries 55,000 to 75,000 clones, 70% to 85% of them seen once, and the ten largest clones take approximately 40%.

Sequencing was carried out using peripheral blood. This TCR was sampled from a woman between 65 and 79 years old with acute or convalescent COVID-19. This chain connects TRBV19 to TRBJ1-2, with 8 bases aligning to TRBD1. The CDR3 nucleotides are TGTGCCAGCCACGGACAGGGAGATGGCTACACCTTC. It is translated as CASHGQGDGYTF.